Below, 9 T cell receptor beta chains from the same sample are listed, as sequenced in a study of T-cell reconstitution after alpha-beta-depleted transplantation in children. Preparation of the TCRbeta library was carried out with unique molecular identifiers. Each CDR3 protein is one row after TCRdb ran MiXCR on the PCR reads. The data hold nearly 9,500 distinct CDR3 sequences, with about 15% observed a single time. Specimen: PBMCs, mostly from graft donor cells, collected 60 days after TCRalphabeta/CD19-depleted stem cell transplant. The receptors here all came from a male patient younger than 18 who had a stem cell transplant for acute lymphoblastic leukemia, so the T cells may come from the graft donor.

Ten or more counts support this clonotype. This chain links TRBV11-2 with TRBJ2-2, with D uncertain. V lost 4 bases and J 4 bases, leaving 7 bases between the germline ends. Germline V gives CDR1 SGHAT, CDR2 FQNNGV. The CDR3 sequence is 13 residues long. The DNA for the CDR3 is TGTGCCAGCAGCTATACTTCCACCGGGGAGCTGTTTTTT. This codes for CASSYTSTGELFF.

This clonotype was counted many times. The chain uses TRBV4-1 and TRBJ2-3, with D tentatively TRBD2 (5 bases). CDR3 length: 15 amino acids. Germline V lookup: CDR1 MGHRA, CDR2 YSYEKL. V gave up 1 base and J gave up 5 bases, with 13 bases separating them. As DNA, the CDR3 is TGCGCCAGCAGCCAAGGGGCGGACTTGCGAGATACGCAGTATTTT. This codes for CASSQGADLRDTQYF.

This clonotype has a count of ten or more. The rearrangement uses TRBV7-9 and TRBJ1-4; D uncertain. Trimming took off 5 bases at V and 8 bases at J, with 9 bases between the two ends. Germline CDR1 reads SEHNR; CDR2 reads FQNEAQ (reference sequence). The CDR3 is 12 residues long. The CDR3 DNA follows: TGTGCCAGCAGCATAAGTGGGGAAAAACTGTTTTTT. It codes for CASSISGEKLFF.

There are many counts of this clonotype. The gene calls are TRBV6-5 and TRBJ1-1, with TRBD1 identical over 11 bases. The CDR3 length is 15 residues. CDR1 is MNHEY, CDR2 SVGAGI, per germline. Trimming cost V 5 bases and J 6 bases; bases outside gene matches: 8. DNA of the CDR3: TGTGCCAGCAGTCGGACAGGGGGCGGAGGCCCTGAAGCTTTCTTT. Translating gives CASSRTGGGGPEAFF.

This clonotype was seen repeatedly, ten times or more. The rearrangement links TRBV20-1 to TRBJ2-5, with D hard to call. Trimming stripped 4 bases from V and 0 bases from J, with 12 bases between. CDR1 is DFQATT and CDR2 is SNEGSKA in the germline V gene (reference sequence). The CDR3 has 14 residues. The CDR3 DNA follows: TGCAGTGCTAACGTTGACGCTAACCAAGAGACCCAGTACTTC. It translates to CSANVDANQETQYF.

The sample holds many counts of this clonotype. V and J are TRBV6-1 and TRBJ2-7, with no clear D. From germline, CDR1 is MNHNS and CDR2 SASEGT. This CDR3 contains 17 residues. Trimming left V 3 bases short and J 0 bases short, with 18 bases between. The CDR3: CASSDLTKHLSSYEQYF. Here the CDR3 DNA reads TGTGCCAGCAGTGACCTCACCAAACATCTGAGCTCCTACGAGCAGTACTTC.

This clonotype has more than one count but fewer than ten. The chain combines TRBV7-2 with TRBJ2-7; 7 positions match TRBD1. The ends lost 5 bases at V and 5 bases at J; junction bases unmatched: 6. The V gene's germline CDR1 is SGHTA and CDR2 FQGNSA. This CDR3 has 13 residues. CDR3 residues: CASSQNRGDEQYF. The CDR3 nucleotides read TGTGCCAGCAGCCAGAACAGGGGTGACGAGCAGTACTTC.

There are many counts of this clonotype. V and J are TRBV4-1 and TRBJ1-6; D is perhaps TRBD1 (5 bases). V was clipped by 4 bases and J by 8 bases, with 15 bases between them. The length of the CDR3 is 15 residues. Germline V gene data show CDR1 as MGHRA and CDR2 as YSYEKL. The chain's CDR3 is CASSPKTALDSPLHF. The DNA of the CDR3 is TGCGCCAGCAGCCCAAAGACAGCCCTGGATTCACCCCTCCACTTT.

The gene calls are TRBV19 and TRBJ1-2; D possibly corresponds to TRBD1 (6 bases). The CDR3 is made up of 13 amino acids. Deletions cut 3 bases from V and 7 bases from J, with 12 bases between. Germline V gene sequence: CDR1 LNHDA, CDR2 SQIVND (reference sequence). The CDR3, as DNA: TGTGCCAGTAGTATCCAGGGGAGTGGTGGCTACACCTTC. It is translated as CASSIQGSGGYTF.